This TCR beta chain is drawn from a study of shared clonotypes between healthy human individuals. About the study: Every donor yielded three CD4 naive, three CD4 memory, two CD8 naive and one CD8 memory plate. General study findings and limits: Clonotype sharing among the donors was expected to vary with sequencing depth. Across a handful of donors, naive CD4 shared around 5.1%, naive CD8 under 4%, memory CD4 roughly 2.4%, memory CD8 over 0.3%. Limitation of the genetic and exposure-history diversity represented came from the few donors.

On this clone itself: Its antigen is as yet unknown.

The CDR3 runs 16 residues. V lost 4 bases and J 5 bases, leaving 20 bases between the germline ends. Germline CDR1 reads SGHDT; CDR2 reads YYEEEE. Profiling relied on immunoSEQ multiplex PCR, and the TCRdb table lists in-frame clones only, not all of them. The sample lists about 530,000 clones, around 96% occurring once. Sequenced input: naive CD4+ T cells sorted from blood. Documented subset: CD45RA+ positively selected. The chain joins TRBV5-6 to TRBJ2-3; TRBD1 might be the D (6 bases). The TCR sequence derives from a woman aged 25-40 years in good health. The CDR3 is CASSPRTATHLDTQYF. In DNA form, the CDR3 reads TGTGCCAGCAGCCCGAGGACAGCGACTCACCTAGATACGCAGTATTTT.